The 18 T cell receptor beta chains listed next were all sequenced from one sample in a study of CD8 T cells in ankylosing spondylitis. Via MiXCR, TCRdb re-called the 5' RACE reads, giving one row per CDR3 protein. Here the sample spans about 92,000 distinct CDR3 sequences, around 9.4% being singletons. Sequencing was performed on blood, either unsorted or a sorted T cell fraction (not recorded which). The receptor set was obtained from a male donor with ankylosing spondylitis or in good health (not recorded which).

This clonotype occurred many times. The V and J genes are TRBV5-5 and TRBJ2-3; D unresolved. The germline V gene has CDR1 SGHKS and CDR2 YYEKEE (reference sequence). Trimming left V 2 bases short and J 0 bases short, with 13 bases between. The CDR3 is 16 amino acids. As DNA, the CDR3 is TGTGCCAGCAGCTTCCGTCCAGGTGGTAGCACAGATACGCAGTATTTT. This codes for CASSFRPGGSTDTQYF.

This clonotype was seen at least ten times. This chain links TRBV12-3 or TRBV12-4 with TRBJ2-5, with D unresolved. The CDR3 extends over 13 amino acids. V was pared by 2 bases and J by 2 bases, with 6 bases between. In DNA form, the CDR3 reads TGTGCCAGCAGTTTAAACAGACAAGAGACCCAGTACTTC. Translating it yields CASSLNRQETQYF.

This clonotype was picked up many times. One end of the junction is discordant with germline, which a read error may explain. The rearrangement uses TRBV7-3 and TRBJ2-5, with D tentatively TRBD1 (6 bases). CDR3 length equals 13 residues. Germline CDR1 and CDR2: SGHTA and FQGTGA. CDR3 sequence (DNA): TGTGCCAGCAGCTTAGGGGGCCAAAAGACCCAGTACTTC. Protein: CASSLGGQKTQYF.

This clonotype was recorded many times. The chain uses TRBV2 and TRBJ1-2, with a weak D call TRBD1 (6 bases). Per the germline V gene, CDR1 is SNHLY and CDR2 is FYNNEI. The CDR3 sequence is 13 residues long. V was clipped by 7 bases and J by 0 bases, with 9 bases between them. The CDR3 sequence is CASKPGANYGYTF. In DNA, the CDR3 is TGTGCCAGCAAGCCAGGGGCTAACTATGGCTACACCTTC.

This clonotype was found many times. The J gene is TRBJ2-7, the V gene TRBV7-2, with D hard to call. The CDR3 loop spans 12 amino acids. V lost 3 bases, J lost 6 bases, and 9 bases lay in between. Per germline, CDR1 SGHTA and CDR2 FQGNSA. The CDR3, as DNA: TGTGCCAGCAGCTTTTCTCCCGGCGAGCAGTACTTC. It yields the protein CASSFSPGEQYF.

This clonotype was seen ten or more times. The chain carries TRBV20-1 and TRBJ1-1, with no clear D. The CDR3 extends over 15 amino acids. In germline, CDR1 is DFQATT, CDR2 SNEGSKA (reference sequence). V lost 6 bases to trimming and J lost 0 bases, with 17 bases between them. CDR3 sequence (DNA): TGCAGTGCAACCCTCGACCAGCATATGAACACTGAAGCTTTCTTT. Translation gives CSATLDQHMNTEAFF.

This clonotype has a count of ten or more. The chain links TRBV20-1 to TRBJ2-7, with D unclear. Germline assignment: CDR1 DFQATT and CDR2 SNEGSKA (reference sequence). The V end was cut by 1 base, the J end by 0 bases, with 19 bases between. This CDR3 has 17 amino acids. The CDR3 DNA reads TGCAGTGCTAGAGTTCCCCACGCGGCTACCTCCTCCTACGAGCAGTACTTC. This sequence encodes CSARVPHAATSSYEQYF.

V is TRBV24-1 and J is TRBJ2-5; TRBD2 might be the D (6 bases). Germline CDR1 is KGHDR and CDR2 is SFDVKD. The ends were cut back, 5 bases at V and 2 bases at J, with 11 bases in the middle. This CDR3 comprises 14 residues. The CDR3 DNA reads TGTGCCACCAGTGTTTCGGGAGCACAAGAGACCCAGTACTTC. As protein: CATSVSGAQETQYF.

This clonotype was detected ten times or more. This rearrangement joins TRBV20-1 to TRBJ2-1, with 7 bases fitting TRBD2. The germline CDR1 and CDR2 sequences are DFQATT and SNEGSKA (reference sequence). After removal of 5 bases from V and 2 bases from J, the junction contained 9 bases not matched to a gene. The CDR3 sequence is 15 residues long. The CDR3 DNA follows: TGCAGTGCTCAAAATAGCGGGTCCCCCTACAATGAGCAGTTCTTC. The encoded protein is CSAQNSGSPYNEQFF.

This clonotype has at least ten counts. J is TRBJ2-5 and V is TRBV6-5; D is undetermined. From germline, CDR1 is MNHEY and CDR2 SVGAGI. V dropped 2 bases and J dropped 4 bases, with 8 bases sitting between them. The CDR3 is 13 residues long. The CDR3 nucleotides are TGTGCCAGCAGTTACGGGGTCCTAGAGACCCAGTACTTC. It specifies CASSYGVLETQYF.

This clonotype was recorded many times. J is TRBJ2-7 and V is TRBV5-1; no firm D call. Germline V gene sequence: CDR1 SGHRS, CDR2 YFSETQ. With 0 bases removed from V and 6 bases from J, the gap between germline ends came to 13 bases. This CDR3 spans 14 amino acids. CDR3 loop: CASSLELGSSEQYF. The CDR3 DNA reads as TGCGCCAGCAGCTTGGAGCTAGGTTCTAGCGAGCAGTACTTC.

This clonotype was counted between two and nine times. J is TRBJ2-7 and V is TRBV18; D might be TRBD1 (5 bases). V gave up 4 bases and J gave up 0 bases, with 13 bases separating them. Germline loops: CDR1 KGHSH, CDR2 LQKENI. CDR3 length: 15 residues. CDR3 DNA: TGTGCCAGCTCACTACAGGATACCGGCTCCTACGAGCAGTACTTC. Its translation is CASSLQDTGSYEQYF.

This clonotype was recorded a few times. The chain couples TRBV2 to TRBJ1-4, with a tentative D call TRBD1 (5 bases). Trimming removed 4 bases from V and 0 bases from J, with 12 bases in between. Germline V gene data show CDR1 as SNHLY and CDR2 as FYNNEI. The CDR3 loop spans 16 amino acids. The chain's CDR3 is CASSAGTLTTNEKLFF. DNA for the CDR3: TGTGCCAGCAGTGCGGGGACCCTCACAACTAATGAAAAACTGTTTTTT.

This clonotype has at least ten counts. J is TRBJ1-3 and V is TRBV3-1; no reliable D call. The V gene lost 2 bases and the J gene lost 1 base, with 6 bases spanning the gap. This CDR3 has 14 residues. Germline lookup yields CDR1 LGHDT and CDR2 YNNKEL (reference sequence). This chain's CDR3 is CASSQWLSGNTIYF. CDR3 nucleotide sequence: TGTGCCAGCAGCCAATGGTTGTCTGGAAACACCATATATTTT. Combining the CDR3 with reference TRBV3-1 and TRBJ1-3 gives the whole variable domain DTAVSQTPKYLVTQMGNDKSIKCEQNLGHDTMYWYKQDSKKFLKIMFSYNNKELIINETVPNRFSPKSPDKAHLNLHINSLELGDSAVYFCASSQWLSGNTIYFGEGSWLTVV.

This clonotype was seen ten or more times. This chain links TRBV7-2 with TRBJ2-2; TRBD2 matches 10 bases. Germline V gene lookup returns CDR1 SGHTA and CDR2 FQGNSA. The CDR3 is made up of 15 amino acids. With V trimmed by 5 bases and J by 7 bases, 7 bases remained unmatched. This CDR3 is CASSPPGLAVGELFF. The CDR3 coding sequence is TGTGCCAGCAGCCCCCCCGGACTAGCGGTCGGGGAGCTGTTTTTT.

This clonotype was recorded at least ten times. The chain employs TRBV7-9 and TRBJ1-1, with D unresolved. Per germline, CDR1 SEHNR and CDR2 FQNEAQ (reference sequence). The V and J ends lost 5 bases and 5 bases respectively, with 12 bases between them. The CDR3 extends over 13 amino acids. The CDR3 here is CASSGNGETEAFF. Here the CDR3 DNA reads TGTGCCAGCAGCGGCAACGGGGAGACTGAAGCTTTCTTT.

This clonotype was observed many times. The CDR3 sequence is CASRDGNNQPQHF. In nucleotides, the CDR3 is TGTGCCAGCCGGGACGGAAACAATCAGCCCCAGCATTTT. The chain has TRBV6-2 or TRBV6-3 and TRBJ1-5; D perhaps matches TRBD1 (5 bases). V was clipped by 8 bases and J by 3 bases, with 11 bases between them. CDR1 and CDR2 (germline): MNHEY, SVGEGT. The CDR3 has 13 amino acids.

Points on this clonotype: One end of the junction does not line up with germline, which may come from a read error. J is TRBJ2-1 and V is TRBV20-1, with a possible D match to TRBD2 (5 bases). The CDR3 contains 15 residues. Germline lookup yields CDR1 DFQATT and CDR2 SNEGSKA (reference sequence). CDR3 loop: CCARDLTADRHEQFF. The CDR3 nucleotides are TGCTGTGCTAGAGATCTAACAGCGGACCGGCATGAGCAGTTCTTC.